What follows describes a single T cell receptor beta chain. Its specificity is unknown. The data are from a study of T cells in Graves' hyperthyroidism and ophthalmopathy. Findings and caveats of the study: Ophthalmopathy was identified by the model a median around 6 months ahead of onset.

Diagnosis rested on symptoms, serum thyroxine and TRAb, thyroid ultrasound, and orbital computed tomography. The TCR beta CDR3 regions underwent amplification using RNA transcripts as the source. The TCR CDR3 was amplified in a first-round RT-PCR using the HTBI primer set. TCRdb recomputed calls from the multiplex PCR reads with MiXCR, one row per CDR3 protein. Altogether some 580,000 distinct CDR3 sequences are present, roughly 15% being singletons, with the ten largest covering about 3.5%. With 7 bases removed from V and 0 bases from J, the gap between germline ends came to 15 bases. Germline CDR1 and CDR2: MDHEN and SYDVKM. This CDR3 region has 15 residues.

The source material was blood. The chain recombines TRBV28 with TRBJ2-5; a weak D match, TRBD2 (5 bases). This receptor was identified in a woman in her thirties or forties with Graves' ophthalmopathy. As DNA, the CDR3 is TGTGCCAGCAACCCGGCCAGCGGTAACCAAGAGACCCAGTACTTC. Translated, it gives CASNPASGNQETQYF.